Presented here are 9 T cell receptor beta chains from one specimen sequenced in a study of T cell repertoires in cytomegalovirus infection. TCRdb reprocessed the reads with MiXCR, giving one entry per CDR3 protein. The table shows roughly 760,000 distinct CDR3 sequences, with less than 40% occurring only once. The source material was PBMCs. All receptors come from a human donor in good health (CMV status not recorded). Some clones in this sample may be carry-over from other donors' samples.

The chain employs TRBV5-1 and TRBJ2-3; 8 bases are a match to TRBD2. This CDR3 contains 17 residues. V was pared by 5 bases and J by 2 bases, with 13 bases of the junction left unmatched. Germline-derived CDR1 and CDR2 are SGHRS and YFSETQ. The CDR3 nucleotides are TGCGCCAGCAGTCACTCCATCGGGAGGGTCAACACAGATACGCAGTATTTT. This encodes CASSHSIGRVNTDTQYF.

This clonotype appeared a single time. Germline is not matched at one junction end, which may reflect a read error. This rearrangement joins TRBV27 to TRBJ2-7; tentatively, D is TRBD1 or TRBD2 (6 bases each). CDR1 is MNHEY, CDR2 SMNVEV, per germline (reference sequence). This CDR3 has 14 residues. The CDR3 loop reads CARSLFWRDNEQYF. As DNA, the CDR3 is TGTGCCCGCAGTTTATTCTGGCGGGACAACGAGCAGTACTTC.

The genes are TRBV25-1 and TRBJ1-4; TRBD1 is a possible D gene (5 bases). The CDR3 loop spans 14 amino acids. V shed 1 base and J shed 6 bases, with 9 bases lying between them. CDR1 is MGHDK, CDR2 SYGVNS, per germline. CDR3 sequence (DNA): TGTGCCAGCAGTGAATCCAGGGTGGATGAAAAACTGTTTTTT. This encodes CASSESRVDEKLFF.

This clonotype was counted many times. The rearrangement links TRBV7-2 to TRBJ1-3, with 9 bases identical to TRBD1. This CDR3 region has 18 residues. In germline, CDR1 is SGHTA, CDR2 FQGNSA. Trimming removed 5 bases from V and 2 bases from J; junction bases left unmatched: 13. As DNA, the CDR3 is TGTGCCAGCAGCCCCAGAACAGGGGGCGCATGGACTGGAAACACCATATATTTT. Translated: CASSPRTGGAWTGNTIYF.

This clonotype was seen at least ten times. The chain recombines TRBV3-1 with TRBJ1-5, with D unresolved. Germline values: CDR1 LGHDT, CDR2 YNNKEL (reference sequence). With 8 bases removed from V and 4 bases from J, the gap between germline ends came to 12 bases. This CDR3 region has 13 residues. CDR3: CASSQVGNQPQHF. The CDR3 DNA reads as TGTGCCAGCTCGCAGGTCGGGAATCAGCCCCAGCATTTT.

There are many counts of this clonotype. The chain combines TRBV7-2 with TRBJ2-3; D ambiguous. V was cut by 6 bases and J by 4 bases, with 14 bases left in between. The CDR3 is made up of 14 amino acids. Per germline, CDR1 SGHTA and CDR2 FQGNSA. DNA of the CDR3: TGTGCCAGCAGGCCCGGGTGGGGTTCAGATACGCAGTATTTT. This encodes CASRPGWGSDTQYF.

The V gene is TRBV19, the J gene TRBJ2-6; 8 bases align to TRBD2. The CDR3 consists of 20 residues. Germline lookup yields CDR1 LNHDA and CDR2 SQIVND (reference sequence). The ends lost 4 bases at V and 3 bases at J; junction bases unmatched: 17. The CDR3 is CASSKIALAGEGVGANVLTF. DNA of the CDR3: TGTGCCAGTAGTAAAATTGCCCTAGCGGGTGAAGGGGTTGGGGCCAACGTCCTGACTTTC.

This sequence joins TRBV19 and TRBJ2-7; D gene uncertain. V lost 3 bases and J 2 bases, leaving 14 bases between the germline ends. CDR3 length: 15 amino acids. Germline V gene data show CDR1 as LNHDA and CDR2 as SQIVND (reference sequence). The DNA for the CDR3 is TGTGCCAGTAGTATGGGTTCGGCAGATCCCTACGAGCAGTACTTC. As protein: CASSMGSADPYEQYF.

The CDR3 here is CASWEGSGNTIYF. The CDR3 nucleotides read TGTGCCAGTTGGGAAGGATCTGGAAACACCATATATTTT. The chain uses TRBV6-1 and TRBJ1-3; no clear D. Trimming pared 9 bases from V and 1 base from J, leaving 10 bases between. Germline values: CDR1 MNHNS, CDR2 SASEGT. This CDR3 contains 13 residues.